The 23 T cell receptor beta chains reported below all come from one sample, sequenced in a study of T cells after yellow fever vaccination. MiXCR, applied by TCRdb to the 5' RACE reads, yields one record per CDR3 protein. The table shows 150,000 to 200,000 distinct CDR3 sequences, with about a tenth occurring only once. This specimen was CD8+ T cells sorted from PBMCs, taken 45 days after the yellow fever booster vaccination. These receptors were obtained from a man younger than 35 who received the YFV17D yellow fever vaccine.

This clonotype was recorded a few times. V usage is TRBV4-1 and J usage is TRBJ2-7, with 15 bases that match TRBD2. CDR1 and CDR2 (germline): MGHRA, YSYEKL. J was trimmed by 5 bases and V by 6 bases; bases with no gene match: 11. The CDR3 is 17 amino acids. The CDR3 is CASSRGTSGGPGDEQYF. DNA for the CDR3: TGCGCCAGCAGTCGGGGGACTAGCGGGGGGCCGGGCGACGAGCAGTACTTC.

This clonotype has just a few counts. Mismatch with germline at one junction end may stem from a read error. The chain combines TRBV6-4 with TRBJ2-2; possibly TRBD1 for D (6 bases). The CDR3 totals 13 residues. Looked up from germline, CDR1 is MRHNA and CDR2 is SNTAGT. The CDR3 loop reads CASSDGDTRELFF. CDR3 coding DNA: TGTGCCAGCAGTGACGGGGACACCAGGGAGCTGTTTTTT.

The CDR3 sequence is CASSGEGLAFF. The CDR3 DNA sequence: TGTGCCAGCAGTGGGGAGGGACTGGCTTTCTTT. The chain couples TRBV12-3 or TRBV12-4 to TRBJ1-1, with D possibly matching TRBD1 (5 bases). Between the trimmed V and J ends, which lost 5 bases and 11 bases, there was a span of 12 bases. The CDR3 runs to 11 residues.

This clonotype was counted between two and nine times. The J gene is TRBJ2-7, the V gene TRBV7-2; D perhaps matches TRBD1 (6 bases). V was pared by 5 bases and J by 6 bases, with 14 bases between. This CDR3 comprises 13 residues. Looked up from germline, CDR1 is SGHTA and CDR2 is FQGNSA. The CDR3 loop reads CASSQGIRGEQYF. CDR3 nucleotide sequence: TGTGCCAGCAGCCAGGGGATTAGAGGCGAGCAGTACTTC. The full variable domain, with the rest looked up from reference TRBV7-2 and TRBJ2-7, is GAGVSQSPSNKVTEKGKDVELRCDPISGHTALYWYRQSLGQGLEFLIYFQGNSAPDKSGLPSDRFSAERTGGSVSTLTIQRTQQEDSAVYLCASSQGIRGEQYFGPGTRLTVT.

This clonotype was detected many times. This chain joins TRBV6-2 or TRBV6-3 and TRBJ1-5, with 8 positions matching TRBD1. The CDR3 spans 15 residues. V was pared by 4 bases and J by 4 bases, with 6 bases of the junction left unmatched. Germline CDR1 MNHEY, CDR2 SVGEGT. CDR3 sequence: CASSFGQGGNQPQHF. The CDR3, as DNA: TGTGCCAGCAGTTTCGGACAGGGCGGGAATCAGCCCCAGCATTTT.

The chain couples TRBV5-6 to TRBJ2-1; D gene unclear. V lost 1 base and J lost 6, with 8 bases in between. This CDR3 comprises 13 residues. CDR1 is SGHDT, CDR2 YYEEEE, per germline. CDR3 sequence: CASSLSSTNEQFF. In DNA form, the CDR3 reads TGTGCCAGCAGCTTGAGTTCTACCAATGAGCAGTTCTTC.

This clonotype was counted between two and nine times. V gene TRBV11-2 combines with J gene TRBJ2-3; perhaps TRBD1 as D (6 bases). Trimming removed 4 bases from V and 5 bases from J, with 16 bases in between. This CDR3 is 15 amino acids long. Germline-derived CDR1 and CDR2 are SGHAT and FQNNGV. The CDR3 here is CASSWTSGAGDTQYF. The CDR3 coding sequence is TGTGCCAGCAGCTGGACGTCAGGGGCTGGAGATACGCAGTATTTT.

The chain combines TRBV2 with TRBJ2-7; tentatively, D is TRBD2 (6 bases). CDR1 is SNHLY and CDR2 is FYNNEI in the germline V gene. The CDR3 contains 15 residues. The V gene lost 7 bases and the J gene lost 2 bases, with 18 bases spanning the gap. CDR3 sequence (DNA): TGTGCCAGCAAAGAGGTGCGGGGCGGGACCTACGAGCAGTACTTC. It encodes CASKEVRGGTYEQYF. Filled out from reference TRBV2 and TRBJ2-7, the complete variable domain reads EPEVTQTPSHQVTQMGQEVILRCVPISNHLYFYWYRQILGQKVEFLVSFYNNEISEKSEIFDDQFSVERPDGSNFTLKIRSTKLEDSAMYFCASKEVRGGTYEQYFGPGTRLTVT.

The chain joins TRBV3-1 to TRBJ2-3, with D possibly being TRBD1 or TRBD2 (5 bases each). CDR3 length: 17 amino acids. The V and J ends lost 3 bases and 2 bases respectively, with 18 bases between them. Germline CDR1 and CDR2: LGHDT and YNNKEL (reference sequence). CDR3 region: CASSHLRDRLPTDTQYF. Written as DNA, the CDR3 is TGTGCCAGCAGCCACCTAAGGGACCGGCTTCCCACAGATACGCAGTATTTT.

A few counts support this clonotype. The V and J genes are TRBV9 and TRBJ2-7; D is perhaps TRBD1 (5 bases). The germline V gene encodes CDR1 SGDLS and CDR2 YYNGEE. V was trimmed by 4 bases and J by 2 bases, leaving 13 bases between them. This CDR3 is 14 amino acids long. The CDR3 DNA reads TGTGCCAGCAGCCCCACGGACACAGCCTACGAGCAGTACGTC. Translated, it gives CASSPTDTAYEQYV.

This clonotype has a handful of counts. The CDR3 region is CASALWDEQFF. The CDR3 DNA sequence: TGTGCCAGCGCCCTGTGGGATGAGCAGTTCTTC. The V gene is TRBV7-9, the J gene TRBJ2-1, with no clear D. The germline gives CDR1 SEHNR, CDR2 FQNEAQ (reference sequence). Trimming stripped 8 bases from V and 8 bases from J, with 10 bases between. The CDR3 spans 11 residues.

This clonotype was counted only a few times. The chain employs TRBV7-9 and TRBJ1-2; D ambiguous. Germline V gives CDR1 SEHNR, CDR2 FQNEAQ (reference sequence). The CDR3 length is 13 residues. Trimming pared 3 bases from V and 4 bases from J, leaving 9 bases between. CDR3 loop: CASSLTPTYGYTF. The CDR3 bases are TGTGCCAGCAGCTTGACACCCACCTATGGCTACACCTTC.

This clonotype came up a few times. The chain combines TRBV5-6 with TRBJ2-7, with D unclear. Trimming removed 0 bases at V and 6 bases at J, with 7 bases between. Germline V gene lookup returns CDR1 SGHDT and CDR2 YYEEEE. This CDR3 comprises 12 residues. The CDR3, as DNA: TGTGCCAGCAGCTTGGATACCGTCGAGCAGTACTTC. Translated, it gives CASSLDTVEQYF.

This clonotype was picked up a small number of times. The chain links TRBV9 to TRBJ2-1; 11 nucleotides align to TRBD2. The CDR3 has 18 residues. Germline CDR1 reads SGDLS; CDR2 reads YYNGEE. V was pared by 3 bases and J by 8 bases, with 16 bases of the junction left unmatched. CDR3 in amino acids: CASSADHTLAGGTDEQFF. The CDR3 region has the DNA TGTGCCAGCAGCGCCGATCACACGCTAGCGGGGGGTACGGATGAGCAGTTCTTC. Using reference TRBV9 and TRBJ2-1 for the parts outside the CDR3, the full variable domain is DSGVTQTPKHLITATGQRVTLRCSPRSGDLSVYWYQQSLDQGLQFLIQYYNGEERAKGNILERFSAQQFPDLHSELNLSSLELGDSALYFCASSADHTLAGGTDEQFFGPGTRLTVL.

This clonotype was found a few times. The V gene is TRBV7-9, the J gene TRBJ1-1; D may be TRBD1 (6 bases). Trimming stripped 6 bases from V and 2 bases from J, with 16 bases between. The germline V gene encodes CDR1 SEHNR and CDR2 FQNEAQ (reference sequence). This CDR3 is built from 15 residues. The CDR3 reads CASRQGGTGNTEAFF. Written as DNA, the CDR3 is TGTGCCAGCAGACAGGGAGGAACGGGTAACACTGAAGCTTTCTTT.

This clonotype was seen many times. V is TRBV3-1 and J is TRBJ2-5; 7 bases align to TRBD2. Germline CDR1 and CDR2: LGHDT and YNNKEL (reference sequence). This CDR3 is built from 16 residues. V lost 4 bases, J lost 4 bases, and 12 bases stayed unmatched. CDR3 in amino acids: CASSPKNLRGVETQYF. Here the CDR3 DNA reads TGTGCCAGCAGCCCCAAGAACCTCCGGGGGGTAGAGACCCAGTACTTC.

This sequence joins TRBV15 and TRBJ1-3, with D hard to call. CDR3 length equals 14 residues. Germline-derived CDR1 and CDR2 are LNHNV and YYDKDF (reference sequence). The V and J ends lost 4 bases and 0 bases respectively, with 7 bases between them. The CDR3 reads CATSTSGSGNTIYF. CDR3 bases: TGTGCCACCAGCACCTCGGGCTCTGGAAACACCATATATTTT.

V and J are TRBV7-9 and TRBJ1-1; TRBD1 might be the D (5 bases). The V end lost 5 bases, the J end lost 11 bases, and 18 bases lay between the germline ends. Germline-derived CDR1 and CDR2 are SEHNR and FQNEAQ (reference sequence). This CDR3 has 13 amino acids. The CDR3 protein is CASSQREGPAAFF. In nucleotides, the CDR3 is TGTGCCAGCAGCCAACGAGAGGGACCGGCGGCTTTCTTT.

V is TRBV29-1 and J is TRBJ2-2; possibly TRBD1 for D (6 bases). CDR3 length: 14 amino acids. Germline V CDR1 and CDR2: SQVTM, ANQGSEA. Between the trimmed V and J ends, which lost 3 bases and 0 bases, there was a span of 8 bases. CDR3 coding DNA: TGCAGCGTTGAGAGGGGGTCGAACACCGGGGAGCTGTTTTTT. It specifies CSVERGSNTGELFF.

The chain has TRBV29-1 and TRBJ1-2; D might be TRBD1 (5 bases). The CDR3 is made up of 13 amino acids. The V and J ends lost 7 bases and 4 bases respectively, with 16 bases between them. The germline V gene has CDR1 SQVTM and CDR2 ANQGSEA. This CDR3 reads CSATRGWSYGYTF. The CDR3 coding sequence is TGCAGCGCCACCCGGGGCTGGAGCTATGGCTACACCTTC.

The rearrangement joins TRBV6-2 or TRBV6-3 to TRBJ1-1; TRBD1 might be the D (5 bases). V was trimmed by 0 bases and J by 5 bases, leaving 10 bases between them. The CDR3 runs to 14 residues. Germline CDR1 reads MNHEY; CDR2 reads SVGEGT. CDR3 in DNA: TGTGCCAGCAGTTACTCCGGGGGACGTACTGAAGCTTTCTTT. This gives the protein CASSYSGGRTEAFF.

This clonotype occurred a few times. CDR3 in amino acids: CASSPGQRGQETQYF. The CDR3 nucleotides read TGTGCCAGCAGTCCGGGACAAAGGGGGCAAGAGACCCAGTACTTC. The rearrangement joins TRBV6-5 to TRBJ2-5; TRBD1 is a possible D gene (6 bases). Trimming pared 5 bases from V and 2 bases from J, leaving 15 bases between. This CDR3 contains 15 residues. Germline CDR1 MNHEY, CDR2 SVGAGI.

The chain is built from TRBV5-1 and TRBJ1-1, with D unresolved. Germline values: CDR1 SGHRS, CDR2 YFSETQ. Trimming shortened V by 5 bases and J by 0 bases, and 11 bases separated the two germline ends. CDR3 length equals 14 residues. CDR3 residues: CASRIGNMNTEAFF. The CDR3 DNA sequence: TGCGCCAGCAGAATCGGGAACATGAACACTGAAGCTTTCTTT.